This TCR beta chain was sequenced during a study of blood T cell repertoires in COVID-19. Across the study: Both acute and convalescent COVID-19 samples were obtained from the United States, Italy and Spain. Sample material is recorded as cDNA or gDNA derived from T cells, B-cell-depleted T cells, or PBMCs.

Authors' analysis steps: Cell counts per sample came from amplifying reference gene primers. Clones were sequenced by immunoSEQ multiplex PCR, and TCRdb holds only the in-frame ones, with some missing. D and trimming were read from the DNA, whereas the V and J calls and clone size are those reported in that table. The sample holds 150,000 or so clones, about 89% seen once. The clonotype was recovered from a man in his sixties with COVID-19, enrolled during active disease. What was sequenced was peripheral blood.

The CDR3 loop is CASSDLQGQNGYTF. CDR3 DNA sequence: TGTGCCAGCAGTGACCTACAGGGACAGAATGGCTACACCTTC. The chain links TRBV6-1 to TRBJ1-2, with 7 bases that match TRBD1. CDR1 and CDR2 from the germline V gene are MNHNS and SASEGT. The CDR3 is made up of 14 amino acids. Trimming cost V 3 bases and J 6 bases; bases outside gene matches: 7.